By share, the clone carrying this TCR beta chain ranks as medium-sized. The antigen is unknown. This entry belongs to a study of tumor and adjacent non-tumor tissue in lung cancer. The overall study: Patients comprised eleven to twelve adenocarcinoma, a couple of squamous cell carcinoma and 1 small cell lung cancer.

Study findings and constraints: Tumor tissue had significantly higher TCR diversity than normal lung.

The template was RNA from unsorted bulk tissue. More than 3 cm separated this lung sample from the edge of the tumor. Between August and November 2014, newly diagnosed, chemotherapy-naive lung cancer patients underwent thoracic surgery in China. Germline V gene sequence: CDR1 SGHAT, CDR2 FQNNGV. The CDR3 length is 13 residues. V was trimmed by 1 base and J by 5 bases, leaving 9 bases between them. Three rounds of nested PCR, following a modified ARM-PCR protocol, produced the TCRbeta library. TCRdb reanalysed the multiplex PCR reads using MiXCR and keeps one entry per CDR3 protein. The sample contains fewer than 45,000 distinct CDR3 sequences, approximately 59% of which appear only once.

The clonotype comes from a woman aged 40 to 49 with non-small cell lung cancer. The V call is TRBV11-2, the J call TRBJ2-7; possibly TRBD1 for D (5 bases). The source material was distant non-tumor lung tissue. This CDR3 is CASSLAPGHEQYF. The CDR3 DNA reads TGTGCCAGCAGCTTAGCCCCAGGGCACGAGCAGTACTTC.